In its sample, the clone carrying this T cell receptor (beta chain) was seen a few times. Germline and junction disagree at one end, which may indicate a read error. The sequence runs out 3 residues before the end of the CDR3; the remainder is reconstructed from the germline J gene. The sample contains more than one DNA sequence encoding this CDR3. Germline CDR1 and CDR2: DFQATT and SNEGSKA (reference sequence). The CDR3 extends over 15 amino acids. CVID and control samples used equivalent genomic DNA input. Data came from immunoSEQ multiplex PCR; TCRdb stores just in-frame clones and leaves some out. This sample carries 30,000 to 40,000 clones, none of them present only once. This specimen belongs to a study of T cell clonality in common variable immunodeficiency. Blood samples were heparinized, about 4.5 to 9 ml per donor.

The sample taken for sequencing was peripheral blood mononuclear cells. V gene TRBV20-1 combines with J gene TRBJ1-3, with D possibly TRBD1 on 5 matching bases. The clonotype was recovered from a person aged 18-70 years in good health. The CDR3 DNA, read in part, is TGCAGTGCCCCCCGGCCGGGCAACCAGGGAAACACT. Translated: CSAPRPGNQGNT. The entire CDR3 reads CSAPRPGNQGNTIYF.